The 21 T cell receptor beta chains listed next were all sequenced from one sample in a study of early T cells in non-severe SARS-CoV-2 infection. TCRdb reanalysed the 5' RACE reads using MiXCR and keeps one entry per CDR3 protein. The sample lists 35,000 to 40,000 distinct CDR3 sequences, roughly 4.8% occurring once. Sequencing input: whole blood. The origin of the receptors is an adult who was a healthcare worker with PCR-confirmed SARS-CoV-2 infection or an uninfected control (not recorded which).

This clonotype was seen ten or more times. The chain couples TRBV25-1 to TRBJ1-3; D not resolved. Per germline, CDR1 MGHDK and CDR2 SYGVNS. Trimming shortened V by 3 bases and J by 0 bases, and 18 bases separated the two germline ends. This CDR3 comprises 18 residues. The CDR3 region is CASSENRAPYSSGNTIYF. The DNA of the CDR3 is TGTGCCAGCAGTGAGAATAGGGCCCCGTACAGCTCTGGAAACACCATATATTTT.

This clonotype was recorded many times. For the CDR3, the DNA is TGTGCCAGCAGTGGGACTAGACAGGATACGCAGTATTTT. Amino acids: CASSGTRQDTQYF. The V call is TRBV6-1, the J call TRBJ2-3, with 7 bases fitting TRBD2. Trimming took 4 bases from V and 6 from J; bases not matched to a gene: 4. CDR1 and CDR2 (germline): MNHNS, SASEGT. The CDR3 consists of 13 residues.

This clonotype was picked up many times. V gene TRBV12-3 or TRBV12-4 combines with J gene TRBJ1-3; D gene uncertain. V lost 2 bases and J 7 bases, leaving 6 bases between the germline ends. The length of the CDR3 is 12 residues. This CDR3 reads CASSLSGNTIYF. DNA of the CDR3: TGTGCCAGCAGTTTATCCGGGAACACCATATATTTT.

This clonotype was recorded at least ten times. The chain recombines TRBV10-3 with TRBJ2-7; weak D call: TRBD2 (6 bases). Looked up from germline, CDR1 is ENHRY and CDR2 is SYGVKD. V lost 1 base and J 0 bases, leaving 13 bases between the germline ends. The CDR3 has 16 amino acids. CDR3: CAISELGSGDSYEQYF. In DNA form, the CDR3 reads TGTGCCATCAGTGAGTTAGGTAGCGGTGACTCCTACGAGCAGTACTTC.

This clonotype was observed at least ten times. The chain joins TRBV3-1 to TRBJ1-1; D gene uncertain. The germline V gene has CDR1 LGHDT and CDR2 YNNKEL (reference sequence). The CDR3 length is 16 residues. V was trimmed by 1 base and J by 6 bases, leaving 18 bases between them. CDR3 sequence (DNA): TGTGCCAGCAGCCAAGGGGTGGGAGTGGCCAAGGCTGAAGCTTTCTTT. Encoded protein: CASSQGVGVAKAEAFF. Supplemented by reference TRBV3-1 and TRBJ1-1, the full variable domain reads DTAVSQTPKYLVTQMGNDKSIKCEQNLGHDTMYWYKQDSKKFLKIMFSYNNKELIINETVPNRFSPKSPDKAHLNLHINSLELGDSAVYFCASSQGVGVAKAEAFFGQGTRLTVV.

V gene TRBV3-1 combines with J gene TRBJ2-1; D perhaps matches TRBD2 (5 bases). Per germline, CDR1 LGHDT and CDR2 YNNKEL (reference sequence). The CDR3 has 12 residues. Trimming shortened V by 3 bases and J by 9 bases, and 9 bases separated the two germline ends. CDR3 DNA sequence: TGTGCCAGCAGCCAGCTCGCGGGTGAGCAGTTCTTC. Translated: CASSQLAGEQFF.

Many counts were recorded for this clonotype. The CDR3 here is CSPDDGNTEAFF. CDR3 DNA sequence: TGCAGTCCTGACGACGGAAACACTGAAGCTTTCTTT. The V gene is TRBV20-1, the J gene TRBJ1-1; D remains unclear. The CDR3 spans 12 residues. The V and J ends lost 8 bases and 2 bases respectively, with 12 bases between them. Germline values: CDR1 DFQATT, CDR2 SNEGSKA (reference sequence).

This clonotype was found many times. DNA for the CDR3: TGTGCCAGCAGTACATGGACAGGGTCCACAGATACGCAGTATTTT. It translates to CASSTWTGSTDTQYF. The J gene is TRBJ2-3, the V gene TRBV5-6; 8 bases fit TRBD1. The CDR3 covers 15 residues. CDR1 and CDR2 (germline): SGHDT, YYEEEE. V gave up 5 bases and J gave up 2 bases; unmatched junction bases: 7.

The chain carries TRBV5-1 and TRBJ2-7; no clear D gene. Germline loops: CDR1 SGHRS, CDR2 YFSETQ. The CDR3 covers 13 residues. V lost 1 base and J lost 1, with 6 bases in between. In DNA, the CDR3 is TGCGCCAGCAGCTTGCTGTCGTCCTACGAGCAGTACTTC. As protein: CASSLLSSYEQYF.

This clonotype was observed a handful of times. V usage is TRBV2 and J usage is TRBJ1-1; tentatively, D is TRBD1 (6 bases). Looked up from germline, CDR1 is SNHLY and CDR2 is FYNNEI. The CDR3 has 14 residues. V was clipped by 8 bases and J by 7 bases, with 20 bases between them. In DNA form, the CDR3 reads TGTGCCAGCCTCGACACAGGGATAGCTTTTGAAGCTTTCTTT. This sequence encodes CASLDTGIAFEAFF.

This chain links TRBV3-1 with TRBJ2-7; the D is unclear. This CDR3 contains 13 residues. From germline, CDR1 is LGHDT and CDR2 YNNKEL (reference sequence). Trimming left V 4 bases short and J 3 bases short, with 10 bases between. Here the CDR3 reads CASSPGSYYEQYF. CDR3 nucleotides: TGTGCCAGCAGCCCCGGATCCTACTACGAGCAGTACTTC.

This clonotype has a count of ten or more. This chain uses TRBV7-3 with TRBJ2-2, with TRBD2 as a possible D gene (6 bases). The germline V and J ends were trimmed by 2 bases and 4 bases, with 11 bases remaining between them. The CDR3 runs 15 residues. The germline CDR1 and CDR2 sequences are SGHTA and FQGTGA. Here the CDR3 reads CASSLASGGTGELFF. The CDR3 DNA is TGTGCCAGCAGCTTAGCTTCCGGGGGCACCGGGGAGCTGTTTTTT.

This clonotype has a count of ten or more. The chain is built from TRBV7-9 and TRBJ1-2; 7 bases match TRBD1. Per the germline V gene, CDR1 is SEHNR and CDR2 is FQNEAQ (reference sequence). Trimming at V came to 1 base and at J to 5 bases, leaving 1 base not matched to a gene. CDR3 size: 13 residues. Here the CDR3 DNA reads TGTGCCAGCAGCTTAGAACAGGGGTATGGCTACACCTTC. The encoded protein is CASSLEQGYGYTF.

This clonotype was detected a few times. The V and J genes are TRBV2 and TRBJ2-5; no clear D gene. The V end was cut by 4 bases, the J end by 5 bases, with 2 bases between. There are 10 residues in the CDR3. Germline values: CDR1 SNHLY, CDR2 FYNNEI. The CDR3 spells CASSVETQYF. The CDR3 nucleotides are TGTGCCAGCAGTGTTGAGACCCAGTACTTC.

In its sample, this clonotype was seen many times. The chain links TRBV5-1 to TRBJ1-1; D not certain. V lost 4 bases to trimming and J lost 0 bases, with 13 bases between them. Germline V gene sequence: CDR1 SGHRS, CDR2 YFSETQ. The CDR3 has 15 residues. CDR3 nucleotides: TGCGCCAGCAGCCTACCCACCGAAATGAACACTGAAGCTTTCTTT. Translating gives CASSLPTEMNTEAFF.

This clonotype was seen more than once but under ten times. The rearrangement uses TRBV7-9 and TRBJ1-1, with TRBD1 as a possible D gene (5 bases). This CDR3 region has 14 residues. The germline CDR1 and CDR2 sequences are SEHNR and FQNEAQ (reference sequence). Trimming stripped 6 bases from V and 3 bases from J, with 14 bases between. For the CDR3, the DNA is TGTGCCAGCAGTTCCCAGGGAGGGGACACTGAAGCTTTCTTT. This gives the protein CASSSQGGDTEAFF.

The CDR3 spells CAWSVRQIETQYF. The CDR3 DNA reads as TGTGCCTGGAGTGTACGGCAGATAGAGACCCAGTACTTC. This chain joins TRBV30 and TRBJ2-5; D unresolved. This CDR3 has 13 residues. CDR1 and CDR2 from the germline V gene are GTSNPN and SVGIG (reference sequence). V was shortened by 0 bases and J by 4 bases, with 9 bases between the two germline ends.

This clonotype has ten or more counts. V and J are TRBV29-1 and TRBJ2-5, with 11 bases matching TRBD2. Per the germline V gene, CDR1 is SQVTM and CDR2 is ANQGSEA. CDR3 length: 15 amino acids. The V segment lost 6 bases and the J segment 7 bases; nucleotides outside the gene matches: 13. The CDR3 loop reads CSVPLTSGAAGTQYF. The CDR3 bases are TGCAGCGTCCCCCTGACTAGCGGGGCAGCCGGGACCCAGTACTTC.

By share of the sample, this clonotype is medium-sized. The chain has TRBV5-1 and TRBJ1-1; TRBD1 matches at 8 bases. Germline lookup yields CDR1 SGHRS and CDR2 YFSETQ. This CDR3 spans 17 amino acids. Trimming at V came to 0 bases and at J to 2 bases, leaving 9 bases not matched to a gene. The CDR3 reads CASSLALGQDLNTEAFF. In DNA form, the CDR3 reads TGCGCCAGCAGCTTGGCCTTGGGACAGGACCTAAACACTGAAGCTTTCTTT.

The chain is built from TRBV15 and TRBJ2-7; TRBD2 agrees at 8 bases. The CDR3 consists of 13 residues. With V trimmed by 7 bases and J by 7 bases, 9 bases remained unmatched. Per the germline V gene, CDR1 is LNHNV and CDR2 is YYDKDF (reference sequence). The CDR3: CATTRREGAEQYF. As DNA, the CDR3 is TGTGCCACCACCCGCCGGGAGGGTGCTGAGCAGTACTTC.

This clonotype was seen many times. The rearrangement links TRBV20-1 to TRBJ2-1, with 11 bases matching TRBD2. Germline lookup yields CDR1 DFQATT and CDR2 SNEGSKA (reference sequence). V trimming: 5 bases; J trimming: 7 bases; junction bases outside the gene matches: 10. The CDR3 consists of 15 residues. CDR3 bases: TGCAGTGCTGGTGGTGGTTCTAGCGGGGGGAATGAGCAGTTCTTC. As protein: CSAGGGSSGGNEQFF.